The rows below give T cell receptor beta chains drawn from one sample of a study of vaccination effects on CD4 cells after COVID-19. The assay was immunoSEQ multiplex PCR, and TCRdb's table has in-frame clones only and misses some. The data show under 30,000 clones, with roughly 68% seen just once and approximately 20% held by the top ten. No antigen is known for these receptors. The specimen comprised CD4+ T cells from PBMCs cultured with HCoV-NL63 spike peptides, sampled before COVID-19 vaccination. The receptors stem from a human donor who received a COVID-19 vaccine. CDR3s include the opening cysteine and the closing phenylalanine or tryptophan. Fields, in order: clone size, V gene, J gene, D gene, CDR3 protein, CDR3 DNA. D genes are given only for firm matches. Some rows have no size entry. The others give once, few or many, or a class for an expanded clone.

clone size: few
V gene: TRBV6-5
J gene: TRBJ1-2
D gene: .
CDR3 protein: CASSYRAGPHTF
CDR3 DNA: TGTGCCAGCAGTTACAGGGCCGGCCCCCACACCTTC

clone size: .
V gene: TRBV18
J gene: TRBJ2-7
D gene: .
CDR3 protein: CASSPGVTAYEQYF
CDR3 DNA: TGTGCCAGCTCACCAGGTGTGACAGCCTACGAGCAGTACTTC

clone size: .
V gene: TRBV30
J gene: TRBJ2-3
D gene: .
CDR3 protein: CAWSVKDTQYF
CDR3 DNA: TGTGCCTGGAGTGTTAAAGATACGCAGTATTTT

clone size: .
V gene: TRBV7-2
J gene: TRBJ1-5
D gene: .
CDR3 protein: CASSLDGGGNQPQHF
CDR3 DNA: TGTGCCAGCAGCTTAGATGGGGGAGGCAATCAGCCCCAGCATTTT

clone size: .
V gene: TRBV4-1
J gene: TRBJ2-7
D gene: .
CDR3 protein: CASSQDYTGAPYEQYF
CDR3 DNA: TGCGCCAGCAGCCAAGACTATACGGGGGCCCCTTACGAGCAGTACTTC

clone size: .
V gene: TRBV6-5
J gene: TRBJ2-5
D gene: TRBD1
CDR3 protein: CASSHSGQLETQYF
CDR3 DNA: TGTGCCAGCAGCCACTCGGGACAGTTAGAGACCCAGTACTTC

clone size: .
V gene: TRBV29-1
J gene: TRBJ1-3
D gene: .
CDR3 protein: CSVESTAISGNTIYF
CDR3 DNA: TGCAGCGTTGAAAGTACGGCCATCTCTGGAAACACCATATATTTT

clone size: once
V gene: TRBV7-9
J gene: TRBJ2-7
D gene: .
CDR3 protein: CASSLARTTEEQYF
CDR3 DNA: TGTGCCAGCAGCTTAGCCCGGACTACGGAAGAGCAGTACTTC

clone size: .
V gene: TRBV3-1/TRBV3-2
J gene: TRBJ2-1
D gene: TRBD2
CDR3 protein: CASSQGLTSGRGRWQFF
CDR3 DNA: TGTGCCAGCAGCCAGGGCTTGACTAGCGGGAGGGGGAGATGGCAGTTCTTC

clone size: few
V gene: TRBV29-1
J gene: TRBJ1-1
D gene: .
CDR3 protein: CSVVAIVDTEAFF
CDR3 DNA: TGCAGCGTTGTCGCAATAGTGGACACTGAAGCTTTCTTT

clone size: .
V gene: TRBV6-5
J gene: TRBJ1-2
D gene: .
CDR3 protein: CASSYGAIYGYTF
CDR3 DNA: TGTGCCAGCAGTTACGGGGCCATCTATGGCTACACCTTC

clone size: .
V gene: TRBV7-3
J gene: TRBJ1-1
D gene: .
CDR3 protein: CASSLRGITQGNTEAFF
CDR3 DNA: TGTGCCAGCAGCTTAAGGGGGATTACACAGGGGAACACTGAAGCTTTCTTT

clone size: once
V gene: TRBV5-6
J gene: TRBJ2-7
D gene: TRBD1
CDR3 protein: CASSFRTGGIYEQYF
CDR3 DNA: TGTGCCAGCAGCTTCAGGACAGGGGGAATCTACGAGCAGTACTTC

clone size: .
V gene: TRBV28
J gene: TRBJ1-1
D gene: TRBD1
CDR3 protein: CASSLGRGNMNTEAFF
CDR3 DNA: TGTGCCAGCAGTTTAGGCAGGGGGAATATGAACACTGAAGCTTTCTTT

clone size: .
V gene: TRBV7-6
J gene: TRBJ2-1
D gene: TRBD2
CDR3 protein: CASTRTSGRVNEQFF
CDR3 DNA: TGTGCCAGCACCCGAACTAGCGGGAGGGTCAATGAGCAGTTCTTC

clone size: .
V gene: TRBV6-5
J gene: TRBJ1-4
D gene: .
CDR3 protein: CASCNGGLLNEKLFF
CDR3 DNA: TGTGCCAGCTGTAATGGGGGGCTCCTGAATGAAAAACTGTTTTTT

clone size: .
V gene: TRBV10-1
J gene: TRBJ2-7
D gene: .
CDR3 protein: CASSVGGGWEQYF
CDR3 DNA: TGCGCCAGCTCGGTGGGGGGGGGCTGGGAGCAGTACTTC